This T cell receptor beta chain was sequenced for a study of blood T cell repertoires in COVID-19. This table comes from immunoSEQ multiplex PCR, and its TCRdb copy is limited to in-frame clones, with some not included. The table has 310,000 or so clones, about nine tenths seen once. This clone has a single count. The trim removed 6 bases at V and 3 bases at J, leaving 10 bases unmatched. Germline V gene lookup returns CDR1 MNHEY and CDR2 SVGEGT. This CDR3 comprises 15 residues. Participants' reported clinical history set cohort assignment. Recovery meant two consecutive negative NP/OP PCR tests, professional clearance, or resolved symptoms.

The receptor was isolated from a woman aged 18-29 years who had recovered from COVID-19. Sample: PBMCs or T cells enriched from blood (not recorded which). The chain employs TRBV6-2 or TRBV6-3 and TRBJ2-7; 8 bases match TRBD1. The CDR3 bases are TGTGCCAGCAGCCGTGGACAGGGAGGTGGCTACGAGCAGTACTTC. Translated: CASSRGQGGGYEQYF.